The subject of this entry is one TCR beta chain. Antigen: not known. Trimming cost V 4 bases and J 3 bases, with 13 bases left between them. The CDR3 consists of 15 residues. Germline V gene lookup returns CDR1 PRHDT and CDR2 FYEKMQ (reference sequence). The source of the sample is a study of OX40 agonist ivuxolimab in advanced cancers. The overall study: Patients' therapy was ivuxolimab, an antibody that acts as an agonist of OX40 (CD134). Every 2 weeks, ivuxolimab was infused into the patients intravenously at between 0.01 and 10 mg/kg. Study observations and caveats: The expanded peripheral T cells' antigen specificity was not determined. CD4+ T cells averaged fewer expanded clones than CD8+ T cells.

The method was immunoSEQ multiplex PCR; TCRdb's version includes in-frame clones alone and lacks a portion of them. The data contain under 70,000 clones, more than 85% of them singletons. The sequencing here drew on CD4+ or CD8+ T cells sorted from blood, taken in a trial of the OX40 agonist ivuxolimab. The rearrangement joins TRBV13 to TRBJ1-3; D gene unclear. The receptor was derived from an adult with an advanced solid tumor such as melanoma, head and neck, liver or kidney cancer. CDR3 sequence: CASSSHRGLGNTIYF. In DNA, the CDR3 is TGTGCCAGCAGCTCCCATCGGGGTCTTGGAAACACCATATATTTT. The whole variable domain, filled in from reference TRBV13 and TRBJ1-3, reads AAGVIQSPRHLIKEKRETATLKCYPIPRHDTVYWYQQGPGQDPQFLISFYEKMQSDKGSIPDRFSAQQFSDYHSELNMSSLELGDSALYFCASSSHRGLGNTIYFGEGSWLTVV.